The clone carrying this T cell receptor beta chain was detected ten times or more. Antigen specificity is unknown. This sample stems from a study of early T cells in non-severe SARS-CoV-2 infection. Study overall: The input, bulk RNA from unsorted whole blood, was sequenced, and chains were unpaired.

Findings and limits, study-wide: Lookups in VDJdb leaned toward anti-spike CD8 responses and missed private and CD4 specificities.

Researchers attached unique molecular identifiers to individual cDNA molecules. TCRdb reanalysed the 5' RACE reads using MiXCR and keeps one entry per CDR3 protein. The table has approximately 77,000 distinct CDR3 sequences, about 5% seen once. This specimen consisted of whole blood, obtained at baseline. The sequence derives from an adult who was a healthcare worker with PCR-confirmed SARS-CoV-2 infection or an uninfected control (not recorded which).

CDR3 sequence reads: CASSSRATSTYEQYF. As DNA, the CDR3 is TGTGCCAGCAGTAGTAGGGCAACGAGCACCTACGAGCAGTACTTC. The genes are TRBV12-3 or TRBV12-4 and TRBJ2-7; D is undetermined. The V end lost 5 bases, the J end lost 2 bases, and 16 bases lay between the germline ends. This CDR3 spans 15 amino acids.